The entry that follows covers one T cell receptor (beta chain) sequence. The data were taken from a study of blood T cell repertoires in COVID-19. About the research overall: The samples span acute and convalescent COVID-19 from the United States, Italy and Spain. Sources were T cells, B-cell-depleted T cells, or PBMCs; the material itself was cDNA or gDNA.

Profiling relied on immunoSEQ multiplex PCR, and the TCRdb table lists in-frame clones only, not all of them. Of about 120,000 clones in the sample, roughly 81% were seen once. This receptor was obtained from a human donor in a cohort sampled during active COVID-19. What was sequenced was peripheral blood.

CDR3 sequence reads: CASSQDADQGGNSPLHF. In nucleotides, the CDR3 is TGCGCCAGCAGCCAAGATGCGGACCAAGGGGGTAATTCACCCCTCCACTTT. V gene TRBV4-3 combines with J gene TRBJ1-6, with a tentative D call TRBD1 (6 bases). Germline CDR1 reads LGHNA; CDR2 reads YSLEER. CDR3 length: 17 amino acids. V was clipped by 0 bases and J by 6 bases, with 15 bases between them.